This T cell receptor beta chain derives from a study of blood T cell repertoires in COVID-19. Clones were sequenced by immunoSEQ multiplex PCR, and TCRdb holds only the in-frame ones, with some missing. Of 250,000 or so clones detected, over 70% appear once; the ten largest clones hold about 3.5%. The CDR3 contains 12 residues. Trimming cost V 10 bases and J 1 base, with 10 bases left between them. The sequencing input was peripheral blood. The TCR originated in an elderly woman with acute or convalescent COVID-19. V and J are TRBV12-3 or TRBV12-4 and TRBJ2-5; D is perhaps TRBD2 (5 bases). The CDR3: CATRGFQETQYF. The CDR3 DNA is TGTGCCACCCGGGGTTTCCAAGAGACCCAGTACTTC.